What follows describes a single T cell receptor beta chain. Donors had nominal health at sampling but likely had unrecorded immune exposures. PCR involved 60 Vbeta and 13 Jbeta primers. The table came from immunoSEQ multiplex PCR; TCRdb's copy has only in-frame clones and leaves some out. The sample contains 75,000 to 100,000 clones, roughly four fifths of which appear only once. These data are taken from a study of cytomegalovirus exposure and HLA in healthy donors. V was clipped by 3 bases and J by 11 bases; unmatched bases: 14. This CDR3 has 15 residues. Germline-derived CDR1 and CDR2 are SEHNR and FQNEAQ (reference sequence).

The chain recombines TRBV7-9 with TRBJ1-1; TRBD1 matches at 8 bases. The source is a woman aged 55-69 years in good health and CMV-seropositive. Material: PBMCs. CDR3 protein: CASSFSRTGFDSAFF. The CDR3 bases are TGTGCCAGCAGCTTTTCCCGGACAGGGTTTGATTCGGCTTTCTTT.